This T cell receptor beta chain is from a study of blood T cells in healthy people across ages (dated by TCRdb to the mid-2010s). Notes on the research overall: In model experiments, template switching captured roughly one uniquely barcoded TCR beta cDNA molecule for every two T cells. The study analyzed two additional independent replicas of 1 million unique cDNA reads from the same blood draw for two donors, one aged 18 to 30 and one aged 80 or older. Donors were grouped into four age groups: young (average roughly 15 years), middle-aged (roughly 38), aged (around 66) and long-lived (approximately 78). To avoid experimental bias, donors of different ages were distributed randomly across sequencing lanes. To track age-related changes in TCR beta repertoire diversity, the study relied on deep sequencing normalized with unique cDNA molecular identifiers. Results and caveats for the whole study, not just this receptor: Compared with the aged group, more naive CD4+ T cells, fewer expanded clones and increased TCR diversity were shown by the long-lived group, suggesting age selection. Because donor CMV infection status was unknown, age-related changes in expanded clonotypes were potentially confounded. Because profiling used bulk unsorted PBMCs, naive and antigen-experienced compartments could not be compared conclusively. Estimates of total diversity based on one million sequenced T cells were considered lower bounds and underestimates. As age increased, observed TCR beta diversity per million T cells dropped in a roughly linear way, and a significant reduction was already evident by age 40. There was a strong correlation between observed TCR beta diversity and the percentage of naive T cells measured by flow cytometry.

A word on this clonotype: Its antigen target is currently unknown. Base quality data are lacking; no much larger clone is found one base away.

Donors were 30 to 45 systemically healthy Caucasian individuals from Russia aged roughly 6 to 100 years. Ten milliliters of peripheral blood were drawn from each donor into EDTA-treated Vacutainer tubes. Ficoll-Paque density-gradient centrifugation was used to isolate PBMCs, with at least 6.5 million per sample. Trizol reagent was used to extract total RNA from the PBMCs, yielding at least 6 micrograms per sample. Naive CD45RAhigh/CD27high T cell percentages were measured by flow cytometry on a PBMC aliquot from every donor. Trimming at the junction amounts to 1 base on V and 1 base on J, and the germline ends lie 8 bases apart. Inclusive of the bounding cysteine and phenylalanine, the CDR3 is 15 residues long. The only DNA kept is the CDR3, 45 bases in frame from the first base. Based on the germline V gene, the CDR1 and CDR2 sequences are LGHNT and FRNRAP. Receptor amplification or capture employed 5' RACE. The reads were generated on an Illumina HiSeq 2500. A second PCR of about 6 to 11 cycles was run with a J-beta primer mix and a sample-barcoded 5' primer. A template-switch 5' adaptor carrying 12 random nucleotides introduced a unique molecular identifier onto each TCR beta cDNA molecule. At least 2.5 million CDR3-containing paired-end reads were obtained from each sample. First-strand cDNA was synthesized from all RNA with the Mint cDNA synthesis kit, primed by a TRBC-specific oligonucleotide. After uracil-DNA glycosylase treatment, a first 18-cycle PCR used universal primers M1SS and BC2_uni_R on all cDNA. The original methods were these. For normalization, 1 million high-quality reads, each with a distinct molecular identifier, were randomly selected from each sample. Instead of being binned into consensus sequences, reads with shared molecular identifiers were discarded. MiTCR, run with a Q25 quality threshold and the strictest error-elimination algorithm, handled CDR3 identification, clonotype clustering and error correction. A nonparametric unseen species model with Euler transformation was used to estimate lower-bound total TCR beta diversity. TCRdb trimmed public reads at Q25 via fastp, called clones via MiXCR and kept in-frame beta chains. For every CDR3 protein sequence, its rows merge into one entry that carries the most common genes and DNA. The V and J calls and clone size come from TCRdb's table, not from the authors' own analysis. This sample is represented by hundreds of thousands of distinct CDR3 sequences; roughly three fifths of them were singletons. The top ten clonotypes cover approximately 24% of the sample.

Sequenced sample: blood. The rearrangement combines TRBV12-5 with TRBJ1-5; the D gene lacks a confident call. This TCR was recovered from a man aged 40-49 years in good health. CDR3 reads: CASGLAIKSNQPQHF. The nucleotide sequence reads as follows: TGTGCTAGTGGTTTGGCAATCAAAAGCAATCAGCCCCAGCATTTT.